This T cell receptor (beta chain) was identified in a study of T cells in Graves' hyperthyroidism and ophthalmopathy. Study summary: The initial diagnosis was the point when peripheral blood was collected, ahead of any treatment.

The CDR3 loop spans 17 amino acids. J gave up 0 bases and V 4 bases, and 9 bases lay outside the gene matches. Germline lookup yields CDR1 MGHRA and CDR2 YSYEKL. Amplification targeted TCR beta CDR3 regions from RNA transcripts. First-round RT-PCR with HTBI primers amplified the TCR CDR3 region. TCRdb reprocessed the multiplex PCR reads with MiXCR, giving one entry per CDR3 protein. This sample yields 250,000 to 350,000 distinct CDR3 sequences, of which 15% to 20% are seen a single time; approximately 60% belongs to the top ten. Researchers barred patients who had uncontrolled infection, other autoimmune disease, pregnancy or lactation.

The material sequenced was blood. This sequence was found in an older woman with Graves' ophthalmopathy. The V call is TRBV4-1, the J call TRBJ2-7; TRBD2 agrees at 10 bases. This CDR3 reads CASSLLAGTRSSYEQYF. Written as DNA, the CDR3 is TGCGCCAGCAGCCTACTAGCGGGAACGAGGAGCTCCTACGAGCAGTACTTC.